This entry lists 3 T cell receptor beta chains sequenced from one sample in a study of monozygotic twins with inflammatory bowel disease. TCRdb processed the 5' RACE reads again and assigns one entry to each CDR3 protein, with no DNA. This table lists 200,000 to 250,000 distinct CDR3 sequences. The sample comprised blood. Receptors were obtained from a human donor with ulcerative colitis or Crohn's disease, or a healthy co-twin of an affected twin (not recorded which).

This sequence joins TRBV9 and TRBJ2-2; TCRdb reports TRBD2, a call that lacks DNA to check it against. This CDR3 has 16 residues. The germline V gene has CDR1 SGDLS and CDR2 YYNGEE. CDR3 sequence: CASSVGLAGSTGELFF.

This CDR3 reads CASSVVPGTGEGGYTF. The genes are TRBV9 and TRBJ1-2; TCRdb's D call of TRBD1 is untestable without DNA. The CDR3 totals 16 residues. Per germline, CDR1 SGDLS and CDR2 YYNGEE.

The chain carries TRBV5-3 and TRBJ1-3. TRBV5-3 counts as an open reading frame of uncertain function. The CDR3 length is 17 residues. This CDR3 reads CARSWVWGPAAGNTIYF.